What follows is one T cell receptor (beta chain) and its context. This sample was included in a study of blood T cell repertoires in COVID-19. Study-wide background: Acute and convalescent COVID-19 specimens originated in the United States, Italy and Spain. Sources were T cells, B-cell-depleted T cells, or PBMCs; the material itself was cDNA or gDNA.

Authors' processing steps: Amplification with reference gene primers provided the estimates of nucleated cell counts. Clones were read by immunoSEQ multiplex PCR, and TCRdb kept only the in-frame ones, dropping some. The V and J calls and clone size are taken from that table; D and trimming were inferred from the DNA. Of some 80,000 clones listed, 85% to 90% are singletons. Germline-derived CDR1 and CDR2 are SGHTA and FQGNSA. CDR3 length equals 15 residues. With V trimmed by 6 bases and J by 2 bases, 1 base remained unmatched. This clonotype was sampled from a human donor in a cohort sampled during active COVID-19. The chain uses TRBV7-2 and TRBJ2-5; 15 bases are a match to TRBD2. Sequences were obtained from peripheral blood. The DNA for the CDR3 is TGTGCCAGCAGGGGGACTAGCGGGAGGCAAGAGACCCAGTACTTC. Its translation: CASRGTSGRQETQYF. The whole variable domain, filled in from reference TRBV7-2 and TRBJ2-5, reads GAGVSQSPSNKVTEKGKDVELRCDPISGHTALYWYRQSLGQGLEFLIYFQGNSAPDKSGLPSDRFSAERTGGSVSTLTIQRTQQEDSAVYLCASRGTSGRQETQYFGPGTRLLVL.